The table lists the clone carrying this TCR beta chain with a few counts. Its specificity is unknown. This record comes from a study of T cell repertoires in cytomegalovirus infection. Study-wide background: Public TCR beta signatures marked donors with CMV infection and the matching HLA. Overall study results and limits: Ex vivo responses were dominated by HLA-C-restricted CMV-specific TCR beta clonotypes.

Via MiXCR, TCRdb re-called the reads, giving one row per CDR3 protein. The table has 150,000 to 200,000 distinct CDR3 sequences, about a sixth seen once; the top ten hold about 25%. Germline loops: CDR1 WSHSY, CDR2 SAAADI. The CDR3 spans 13 residues. Trimming left V 6 bases short and J 3 bases short, with 12 bases between. The gene calls are TRBV10-2 and TRBJ2-7; a possible D gene is TRBD1 (5 bases). Sequencing was performed on CD8+ T cells from PBMCs. The source of this sequence is a human donor in good health (CMV status not recorded). Some clones in this sample may be carry-over from other donors' samples. The CDR3 loop is CASRVTGDYEQYF. In DNA, the CDR3 is TGCGCCAGCAGAGTAACAGGTGACTACGAGCAGTACTTC.